These T cell receptor beta chains were read from a single sample in a study of Graves' ophthalmopathy and Graves' hyperthyroidism. In TCRdb, the multiplex PCR reads were re-called with MiXCR into one record per CDR3 protein. The sample records roughly 480,000 distinct CDR3 sequences, approximately 14% being singletons. The source material was blood. Receptors were obtained from a woman aged 30 to 39 with Graves' ophthalmopathy. Each CDR3 is given with its conserved first and last residue. D genes are given only for firm matches. Size is stated for part of the rows, as once, few or many counts, or as a class when the clone is expanded.

many	TRBV5-1	TRBJ1-1	-	TGCGCCAGCAGCCCCTCCACAGGGCGGATATCGGCTTTCTTT	CASSPSTGRISAFF
few	TRBV7-2	TRBJ2-5	-	TGTGCCAGCACCCAACAGGGACAACAGGGCGAGACCCAGTACTTC	CASTQQGQQGETQYF
many	TRBV15	TRBJ1-2	-	TGTGCCACCAGCACGGAACCACAGGGTATCAAAGGCTACACCTTC	CATSTEPQGIKGYTF
many	TRBV7-3	TRBJ2-2	-	TGTGCCAGCAGCTTATATGGCTTGAACACCGGGGAGCTGTTTTTT	CASSLYGLNTGELFF
many	TRBV20-1	TRBJ2-2	-	TGCAGTGTCGACAGCCGTCGAAACACCGGGGAGCTGTTTTTT	CSVDSRRNTGELFF
-	TRBV10-3	TRBJ2-7	TRBD1	TGTGCCATCAGTTCCCGAAGAAATGAGGACAGGGGGTTTTCCTACGAGCAGTACTTC	CAISSRRNEDRGFSYEQYF
many	TRBV6-1	TRBJ2-2	-	TGTGCCAGCAAGGTGGCGGGGCGAACCGGGGAGCTGTTTTTT	CASKVAGRTGELFF
-	TRBV4-2	TRBJ1-2	-	TGTGCCAGCAACCCGGGGAGACGCTATGGCTACACCTTC	CASNPGRRYGYTF
many	TRBV5-1	TRBJ1-6	-	TGCGCCAGCAAGCAGGGTAATTCACCCCTCCACTTT	CASKQGNSPLHF
-	TRBV6-2/TRBV6-3	TRBJ1-5	-	TGTGCCAGCAACCGGGACCCCAATCAGCCCCAGCATTTT	CASNRDPNQPQHF
many	TRBV12-3/TRBV12-4	TRBJ2-4	TRBD2	TGTGCCAGCAGTTCCCCGGGAGGGGGGGTCAATCAGTACTTC	CASSSPGGGVNQYF